This TCR beta chain came from a study of T cells after yellow fever vaccination. Looked up from germline, CDR1 is SGHTA and CDR2 is FQGNSA. This CDR3 contains 12 residues. V lost 2 bases, J lost 8 bases, and 10 bases lay in between. TCRdb reprocessed the 5' RACE reads via MiXCR and lists one record per CDR3 protein. The sample comprises around 550,000 distinct CDR3 sequences, roughly 19% of which are singletons, and 14% rests with the top ten. This receptor was obtained from a man younger than 40 who received the YFV17D yellow fever vaccine. The material sequenced was PBMCs, taken 15 days after the yellow fever booster vaccination. The gene calls are TRBV7-2 and TRBJ2-7; D perhaps matches TRBD1 (6 bases). CDR3 residues: CASSLQGYQQYF. CDR3 nucleotides: TGTGCCAGCAGCTTACAGGGGTATCAGCAGTACTTC.